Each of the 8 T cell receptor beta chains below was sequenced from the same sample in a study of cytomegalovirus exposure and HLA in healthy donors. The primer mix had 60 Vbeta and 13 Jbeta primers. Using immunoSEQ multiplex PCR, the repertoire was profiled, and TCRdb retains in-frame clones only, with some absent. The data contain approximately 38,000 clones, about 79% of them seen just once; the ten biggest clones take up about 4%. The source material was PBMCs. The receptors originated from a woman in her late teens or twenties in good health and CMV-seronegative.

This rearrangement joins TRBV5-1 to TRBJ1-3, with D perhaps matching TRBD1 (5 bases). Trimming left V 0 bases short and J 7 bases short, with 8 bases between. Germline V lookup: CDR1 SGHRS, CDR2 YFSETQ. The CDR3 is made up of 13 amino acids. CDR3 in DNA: TGCGCCAGCAGCTTGGCCGCAGGGAACACCATATATTTT. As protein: CASSLAAGNTIYF. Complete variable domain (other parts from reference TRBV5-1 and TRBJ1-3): KAGVTQTPRYLIKTRGQQVTLSCSPISGHRSVSWYQQTPGQGLQFLFEYFSETQRNKGNFPGRFSGRQFSNSRSEMNVSTLELGDSALYLCASSLAAGNTIYFGEGSWLTVV.

In DNA form, the CDR3 reads TGTGCCAGCTCACCAAGTGGCGGGACAGGGTCCTACGAGCAGTACTTC. Amino acids: CASSPSGGTGSYEQYF. The chain couples TRBV18 to TRBJ2-7; 9 nucleotides line up with TRBD1. Per germline, CDR1 KGHSH and CDR2 LQKENI. V shed 2 bases, J shed 1 base, and the junction held 6 bases outside the gene matches. CDR3 length equals 16 residues.

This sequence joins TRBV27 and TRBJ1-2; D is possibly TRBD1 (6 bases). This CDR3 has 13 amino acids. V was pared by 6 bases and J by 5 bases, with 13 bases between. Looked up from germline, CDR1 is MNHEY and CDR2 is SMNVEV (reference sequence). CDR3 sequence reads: CASRRSRGYGYTF. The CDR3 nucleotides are TGTGCCAGCAGGAGGAGCAGGGGTTATGGCTACACCTTC.

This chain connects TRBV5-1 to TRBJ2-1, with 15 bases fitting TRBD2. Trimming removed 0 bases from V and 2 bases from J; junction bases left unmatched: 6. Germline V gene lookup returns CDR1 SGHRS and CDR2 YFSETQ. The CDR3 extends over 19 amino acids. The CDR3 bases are TGCGCCAGCAGCTTGGCCCCGGGACTAGCGGGGGGCCCCTACAATGAGCAGTTCTTC. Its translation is CASSLAPGLAGGPYNEQFF.

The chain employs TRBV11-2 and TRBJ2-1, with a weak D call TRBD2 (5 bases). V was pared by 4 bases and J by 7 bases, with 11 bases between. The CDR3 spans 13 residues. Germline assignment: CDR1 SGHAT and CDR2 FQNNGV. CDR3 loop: CASSSDRGNEQFF. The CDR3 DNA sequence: TGTGCCAGCAGCTCTGATCGCGGGAATGAGCAGTTCTTC.

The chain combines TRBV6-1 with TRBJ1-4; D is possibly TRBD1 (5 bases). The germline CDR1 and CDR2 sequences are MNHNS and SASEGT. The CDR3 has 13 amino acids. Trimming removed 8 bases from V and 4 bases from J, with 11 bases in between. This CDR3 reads CASGQGINEKLFF. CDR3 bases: TGTGCCAGCGGACAAGGCATTAATGAAAAACTGTTTTTT.

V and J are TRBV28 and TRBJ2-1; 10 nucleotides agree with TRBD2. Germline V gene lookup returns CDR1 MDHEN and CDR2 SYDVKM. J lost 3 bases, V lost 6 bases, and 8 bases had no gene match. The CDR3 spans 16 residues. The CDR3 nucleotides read TGTGCCAGCAGGTTTAGCGGGAGGAAGATCTACAATGAGCAGTTCTTC. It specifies CASRFSGRKIYNEQFF. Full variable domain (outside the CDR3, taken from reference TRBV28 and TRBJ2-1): DVKVTQSSRYLVKRTGEKVFLECVQDMDHENMFWYRQDPGLGLRLIYFSYDVKMKEKGDIPEGYSVSREKKERFSLILESASTNQTSMYLCASRFSGRKIYNEQFFGPGTRLTVL.

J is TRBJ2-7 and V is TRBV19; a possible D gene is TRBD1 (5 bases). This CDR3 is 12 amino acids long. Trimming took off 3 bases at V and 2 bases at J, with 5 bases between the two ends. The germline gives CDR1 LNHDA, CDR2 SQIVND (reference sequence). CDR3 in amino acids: CASSMTAYEQYF. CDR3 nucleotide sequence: TGTGCCAGTAGTATGACAGCCTACGAGCAGTACTTC.